The 10 T cell receptor beta chains reported below all come from one sample, sequenced in a study of T cell responses to AZD1222 COVID-19 vaccine. The table came from immunoSEQ multiplex PCR; TCRdb's copy has only in-frame clones and leaves some out. Among 140,000 to 150,000 clones listed, more than 85% were seen once. The material sequenced was peripheral blood, taken after recovery from COVID-19. These receptors originate from an adult who had recovered from COVID-19.

The V and J genes are TRBV19 and TRBJ2-2; D not certain. Germline CDR1 LNHDA, CDR2 SQIVND (reference sequence). The CDR3 loop spans 16 amino acids. V lost 2 bases, J lost 5 bases, and 15 bases lay in between. CDR3 coding DNA: TGTGCCAGTAGTATATCCGGAAGCGAAGGGACCGGGGAGCTGTTTTTT. Its protein product is CASSISGSEGTGELFF.

CDR3 amino acids: CASSLPASGVTDTQYF. The CDR3 DNA follows: TGTGCCAGCAGCTTACCAGCTAGCGGGGTCACAGATACGCAGTATTTT. The genes are TRBV7-8 and TRBJ2-3, with 9 bases fitting TRBD2. V shed 2 bases and J 2 bases; nucleotides not matched to a gene: 5. Per the germline V gene, CDR1 is SGHVS and CDR2 is FQNEAQ. The CDR3 is 16 amino acids.

This clone was detected only once. The chain employs TRBV9 and TRBJ2-5, with D unresolved. The CDR3 totals 15 residues. V was cut by 0 bases and J by 4 bases, with 13 bases left in between. CDR1 SGDLS and CDR2 YYNGEE come from the germline V gene. The CDR3 sequence is CASSVGLVIGETQYF. The CDR3 bases are TGTGCCAGCAGCGTAGGCCTAGTGATAGGAGAGACCCAGTACTTC.

The chain uses TRBV10-1 and TRBJ2-3, with TRBD2 identical over 12 bases. This CDR3 contains 21 residues. The germline gives CDR1 WNHNN, CDR2 SYGVQD (reference sequence). The V gene end was trimmed by 4 bases and the J gene end by 0 bases; junction bases not matched to a gene: 17. The CDR3 here is CASSAPGTSGSYPPSTDTQYF. The CDR3 nucleotides read TGCGCCAGCAGTGCCCCCGGGACTAGCGGGTCGTACCCTCCAAGCACAGATACGCAGTATTTT.

V and J are TRBV30 and TRBJ1-2; no reliable D call. Trimming left V 0 bases short and J 2 bases short, with 22 bases between. Per germline, CDR1 GTSNPN and CDR2 SVGIG (reference sequence). CDR3 length equals 18 residues. CDR3 amino acids: CAWSVPRQRYGSNYGYTF. The CDR3 nucleotides read TGTGCCTGGAGTGTACCACGACAAAGATACGGGTCGAACTATGGCTACACCTTC.

The CDR3 DNA sequence: TGTGCCAGCAGCCCCCGGGACAGGACCTCCTACGAGCAGTACTTC. This gives the protein CASSPRDRTSYEQYF. This chain joins TRBV7-3 and TRBJ2-7, with 8 bases matching TRBD1. The junction had 6 bases not matched to a gene; V was cut back by 5 bases and J by 0 bases. The CDR3 length is 15 residues. In germline, CDR1 is SGHTA, CDR2 FQGTGA.

Here the CDR3 reads CASSASPSSYNEQFF. For the CDR3, the DNA is TGTGCCAGCAGCGCCTCGCCGAGCTCCTACAATGAGCAGTTCTTC. The chain combines TRBV7-6 with TRBJ2-1; D uncertain. Trimming removed 5 bases at V and 0 bases at J, with 11 bases between. The CDR3 extends over 15 amino acids. Germline CDR1 and CDR2: SGHVS and FNYEAQ.

The rearrangement joins TRBV7-2 to TRBJ2-7, with a tentative D call TRBD2 (5 bases). CDR3 length: 15 residues. From germline, CDR1 is SGHTA and CDR2 FQGNSA. Trimming cost V 1 base and J 2 bases, with 12 bases left between them. For the CDR3, the DNA is TGTGCCAGCAGCTTAGTGTTTGAGGGAGCCTACGAGCAGTACTTC. Translation gives CASSLVFEGAYEQYF.

V and J are TRBV24-1 and TRBJ2-3; D is undetermined. Trimming pared 6 bases from V and 0 bases from J, leaving 15 bases between. This CDR3 is built from 16 residues. Germline assignment: CDR1 KGHDR and CDR2 SFDVKD. CDR3: CATSRGLFISTDTQYF. CDR3 nucleotides: TGTGCCACCAGTCGCGGCCTGTTTATTAGCACAGATACGCAGTATTTT.

The CDR3 DNA reads TGTGCCAGTTCACTAGGGCCAGATACGCAGTATTTT. This codes for CASSLGPDTQYF. The chain has TRBV19 and TRBJ2-3; weak D call: TRBD2 (5 bases). The V gene lost 8 bases and the J gene lost 4 bases, with 10 bases spanning the gap. Germline CDR1 LNHDA, CDR2 SQIVND (reference sequence). This CDR3 has 12 residues.